The T cell receptor (beta chain) described here comes from a study of cytomegalovirus exposure and HLA in healthy donors. This PCR relied on a set of 60 Vbeta primers and 13 Jbeta primers. Data came from immunoSEQ multiplex PCR; TCRdb stores just in-frame clones and leaves some out. The data contain nearly 200,000 clones, about 81% of them singletons. Source material: PBMCs. This clonotype was obtained from a woman aged 45-59 years in good health and CMV-seropositive.

The CDR3 region has the DNA TGTGCCACCGCCGAAAGAGCGGCTTCCTACAATGAGCAGTTCTTC. Its protein is CATAERAASYNEQFF. The V call is TRBV2, the J call TRBJ2-1; D is possibly TRBD2 (5 bases). In germline, CDR1 is SNHLY, CDR2 FYNNEI. The CDR3 runs to 15 residues. Deletions cut 10 bases from V and 1 base from J, with 17 bases between. The whole variable domain, remainder taken from reference TRBV2 and TRBJ2-1, is EPEVTQTPSHQVTQMGQEVILRCVPISNHLYFYWYRQILGQKVEFLVSFYNNEISEKSEIFDDQFSVERPDGSNFTLKIRSTKLEDSAMYFCATAERAASYNEQFFGPGTRLTVL.